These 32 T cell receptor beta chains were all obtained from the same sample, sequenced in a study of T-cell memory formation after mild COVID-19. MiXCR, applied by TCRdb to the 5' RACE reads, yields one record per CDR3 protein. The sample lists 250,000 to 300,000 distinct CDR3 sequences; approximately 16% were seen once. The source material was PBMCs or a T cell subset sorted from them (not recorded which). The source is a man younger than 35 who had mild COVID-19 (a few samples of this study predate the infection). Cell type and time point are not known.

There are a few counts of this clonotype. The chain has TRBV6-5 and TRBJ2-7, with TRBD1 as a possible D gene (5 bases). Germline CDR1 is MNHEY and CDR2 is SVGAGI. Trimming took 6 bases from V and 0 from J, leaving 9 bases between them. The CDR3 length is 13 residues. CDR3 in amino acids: CASSRQSSYEQYF. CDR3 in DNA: TGTGCCAGCAGCCGACAGAGCTCCTACGAGCAGTACTTC.

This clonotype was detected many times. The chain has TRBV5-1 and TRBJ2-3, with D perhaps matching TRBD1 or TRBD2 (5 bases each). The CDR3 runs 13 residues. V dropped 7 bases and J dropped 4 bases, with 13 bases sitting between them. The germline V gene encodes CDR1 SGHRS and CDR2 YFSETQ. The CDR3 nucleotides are TGCGCCAGCCCCCCCCGGGGCCCAGATACGCAGTATTTT. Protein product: CASPPRGPDTQYF.

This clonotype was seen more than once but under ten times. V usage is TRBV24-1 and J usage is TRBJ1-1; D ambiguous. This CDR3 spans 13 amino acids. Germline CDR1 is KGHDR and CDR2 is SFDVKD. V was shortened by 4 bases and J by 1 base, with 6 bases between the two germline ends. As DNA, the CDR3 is TGTGCCACCAGTGAGGGAAAGAACACTGAAGCTTTCTTT. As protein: CATSEGKNTEAFF.

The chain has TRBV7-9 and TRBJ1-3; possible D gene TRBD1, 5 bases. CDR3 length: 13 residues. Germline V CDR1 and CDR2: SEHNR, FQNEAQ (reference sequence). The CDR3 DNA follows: TGTGCTAGAGGGGATTCGGCTGGAAACACCATATATTTT. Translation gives CARGDSAGNTIYF.

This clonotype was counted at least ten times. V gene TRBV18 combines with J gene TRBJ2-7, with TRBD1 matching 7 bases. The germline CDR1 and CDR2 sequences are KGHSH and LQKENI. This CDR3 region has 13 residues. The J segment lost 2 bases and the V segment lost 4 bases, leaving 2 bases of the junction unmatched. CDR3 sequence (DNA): TGTGCCAGCTCACGGACAGGCGCCTACGAGCAGTACGTC. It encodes CASSRTGAYEQYV.

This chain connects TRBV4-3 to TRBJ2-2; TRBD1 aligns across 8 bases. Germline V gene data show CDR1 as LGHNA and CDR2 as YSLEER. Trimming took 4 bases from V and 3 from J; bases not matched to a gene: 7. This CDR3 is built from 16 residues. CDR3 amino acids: CASSLGQGPYTGELFF. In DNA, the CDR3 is TGCGCCAGCAGCCTCGGACAGGGCCCTTACACCGGGGAGCTGTTTTTT.

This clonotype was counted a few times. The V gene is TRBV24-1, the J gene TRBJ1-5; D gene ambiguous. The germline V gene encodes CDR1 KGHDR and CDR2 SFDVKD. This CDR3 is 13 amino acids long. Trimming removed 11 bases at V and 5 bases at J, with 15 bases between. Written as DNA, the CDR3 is TGTGCCAGTCAAATGGCCCTCGATCAGCCCCAGCATTTT. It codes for CASQMALDQPQHF.

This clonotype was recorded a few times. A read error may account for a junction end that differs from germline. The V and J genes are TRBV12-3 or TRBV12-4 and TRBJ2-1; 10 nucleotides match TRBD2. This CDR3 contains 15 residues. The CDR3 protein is CASSIAGGSYNEQFF. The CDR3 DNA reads TGTGCCAGCAGTATAGCGGGGGGCTCCTACAATGAGCAGTTCTTC.

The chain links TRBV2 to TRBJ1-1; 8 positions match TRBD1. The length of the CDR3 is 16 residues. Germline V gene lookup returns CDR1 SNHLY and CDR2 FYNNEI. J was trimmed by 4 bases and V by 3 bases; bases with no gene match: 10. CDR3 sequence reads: CASSESQTGGATEAFF. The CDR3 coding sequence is TGTGCCAGCAGTGAGAGCCAAACAGGGGGTGCCACTGAAGCTTTCTTT.

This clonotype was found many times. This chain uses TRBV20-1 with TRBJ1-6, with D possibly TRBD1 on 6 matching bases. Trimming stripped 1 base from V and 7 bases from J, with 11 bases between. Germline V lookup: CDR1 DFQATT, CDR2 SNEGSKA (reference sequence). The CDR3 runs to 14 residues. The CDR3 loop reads CSARGHRENSPLHF. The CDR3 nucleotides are TGCAGTGCTAGAGGCCACAGGGAGAATTCACCCCTCCACTTT.

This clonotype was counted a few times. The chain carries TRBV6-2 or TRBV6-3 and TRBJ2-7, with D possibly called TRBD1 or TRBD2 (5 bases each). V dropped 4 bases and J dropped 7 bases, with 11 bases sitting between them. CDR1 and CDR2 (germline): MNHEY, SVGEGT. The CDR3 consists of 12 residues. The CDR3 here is CASSWDLREQYV. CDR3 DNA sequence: TGTGCCAGCAGTTGGGACCTTCGAGAGCAGTACGTC.

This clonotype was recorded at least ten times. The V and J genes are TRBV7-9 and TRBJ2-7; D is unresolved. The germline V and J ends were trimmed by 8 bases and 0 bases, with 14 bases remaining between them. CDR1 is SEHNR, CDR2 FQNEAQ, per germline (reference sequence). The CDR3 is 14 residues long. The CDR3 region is CASALSAVSYEQYF. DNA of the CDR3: TGTGCCAGCGCCCTCTCTGCAGTCTCCTACGAGCAGTACTTC.

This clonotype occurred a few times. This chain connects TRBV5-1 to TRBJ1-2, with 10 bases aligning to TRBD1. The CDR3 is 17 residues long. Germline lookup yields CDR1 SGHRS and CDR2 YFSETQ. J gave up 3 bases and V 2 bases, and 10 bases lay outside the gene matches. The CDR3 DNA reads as TGCGCCAGCAGCTTCCGGGACAGGGGCTCTCGGGACTATGGCTACACCTTC. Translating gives CASSFRDRGSRDYGYTF.

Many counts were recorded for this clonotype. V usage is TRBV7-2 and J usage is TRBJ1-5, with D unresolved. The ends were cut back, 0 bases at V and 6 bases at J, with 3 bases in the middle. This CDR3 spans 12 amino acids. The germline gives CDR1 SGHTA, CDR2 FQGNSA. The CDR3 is CASSLAPQPQHF. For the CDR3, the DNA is TGTGCCAGCAGCTTAGCCCCTCAGCCCCAGCATTTT.

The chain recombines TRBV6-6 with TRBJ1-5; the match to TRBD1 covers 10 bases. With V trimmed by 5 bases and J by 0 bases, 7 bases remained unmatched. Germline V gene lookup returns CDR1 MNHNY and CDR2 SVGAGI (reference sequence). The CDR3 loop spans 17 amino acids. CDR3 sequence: CASSLGQGLYSNQPQHF. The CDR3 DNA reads TGTGCCAGCAGTCTGGGACAGGGGTTATATAGCAATCAGCCCCAGCATTTT.

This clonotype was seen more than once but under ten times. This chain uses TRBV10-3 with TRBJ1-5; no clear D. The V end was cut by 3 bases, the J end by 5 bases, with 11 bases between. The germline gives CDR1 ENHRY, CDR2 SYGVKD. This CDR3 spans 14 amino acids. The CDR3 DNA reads TGTGCCATCAGTGACGAGGGTGTCGATCAGCCCCAGCATTTT. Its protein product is CAISDEGVDQPQHF.

The CDR3 loop is CASSMEESSYNEQFF. CDR3 coding DNA: TGTGCCAGCAGTATGGAGGAGAGCTCCTACAATGAGCAGTTCTTC. This sequence joins TRBV2 and TRBJ2-1, with D perhaps matching TRBD2 (5 bases). This CDR3 comprises 15 residues. CDR1 and CDR2 (germline): SNHLY, FYNNEI. V was clipped by 5 bases and J by 0 bases, with 11 bases between them.

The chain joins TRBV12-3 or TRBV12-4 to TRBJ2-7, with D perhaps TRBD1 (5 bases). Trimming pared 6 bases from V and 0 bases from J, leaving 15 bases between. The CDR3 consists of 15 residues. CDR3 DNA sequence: TGTGCCAGCAGGGATCAGGGATACGGCTCCTACGAGCAGTACTTC. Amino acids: CASRDQGYGSYEQYF.

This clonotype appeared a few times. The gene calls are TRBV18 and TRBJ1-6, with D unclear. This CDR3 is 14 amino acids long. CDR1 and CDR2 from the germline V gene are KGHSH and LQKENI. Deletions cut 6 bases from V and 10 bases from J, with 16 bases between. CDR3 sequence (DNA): TGTGCCAGCTCCCCTTCCGGTAAAGACTCACCCCTCCACTTT. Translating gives CASSPSGKDSPLHF.

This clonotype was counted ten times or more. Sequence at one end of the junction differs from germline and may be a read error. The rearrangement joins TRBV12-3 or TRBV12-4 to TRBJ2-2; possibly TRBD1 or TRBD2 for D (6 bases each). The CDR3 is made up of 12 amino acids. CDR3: CASSPQGRELFF. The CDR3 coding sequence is TGTGCCAGCAGTCCCCAGGGGCGGGAACTGTTTTTT.

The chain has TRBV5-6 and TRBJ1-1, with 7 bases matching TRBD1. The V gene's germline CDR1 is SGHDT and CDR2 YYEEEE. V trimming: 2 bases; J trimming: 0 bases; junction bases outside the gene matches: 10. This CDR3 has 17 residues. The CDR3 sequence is CASSLKSGGQVNTEAFF. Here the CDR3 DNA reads TGTGCCAGCAGCTTAAAATCAGGCGGACAGGTGAACACTGAAGCTTTCTTT.

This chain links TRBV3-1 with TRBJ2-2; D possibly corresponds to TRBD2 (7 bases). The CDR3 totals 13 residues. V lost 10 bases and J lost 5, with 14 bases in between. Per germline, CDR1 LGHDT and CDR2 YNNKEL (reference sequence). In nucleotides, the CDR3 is TGTGCCACCCTGGCGGGGGCGACCGGGGAGCTGTTTTTT. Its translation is CATLAGATGELFF. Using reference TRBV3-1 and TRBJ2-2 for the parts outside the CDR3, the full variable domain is DTAVSQTPKYLVTQMGNDKSIKCEQNLGHDTMYWYKQDSKKFLKIMFSYNNKELIINETVPNRFSPKSPDKAHLNLHINSLELGDSAVYFCATLAGATGELFFGEGSRLTVL.

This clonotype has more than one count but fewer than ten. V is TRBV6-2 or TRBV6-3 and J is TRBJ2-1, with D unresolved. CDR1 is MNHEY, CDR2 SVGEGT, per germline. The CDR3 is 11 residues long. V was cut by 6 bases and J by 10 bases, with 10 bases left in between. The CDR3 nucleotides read TGTGCCAGCAGCCGACTGGGCGAGCAGTTCTTC. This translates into CASSRLGEQFF.

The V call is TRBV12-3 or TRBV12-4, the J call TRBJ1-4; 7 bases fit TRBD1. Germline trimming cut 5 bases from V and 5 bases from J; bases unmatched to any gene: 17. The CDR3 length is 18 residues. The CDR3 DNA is TGTGCCAGCAGTCTCATACCCCACCGGGACAGATTGAATGAAAAACTGTTTTTT. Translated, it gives CASSLIPHRDRLNEKLFF.

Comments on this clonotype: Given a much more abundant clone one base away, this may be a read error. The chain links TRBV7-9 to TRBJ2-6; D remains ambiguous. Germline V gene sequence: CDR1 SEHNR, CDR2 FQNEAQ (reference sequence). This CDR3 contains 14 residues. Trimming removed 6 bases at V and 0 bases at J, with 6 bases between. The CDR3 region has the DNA TGTGCCAGCAGTCAAAGCTCTGGGGCCAACGTCCTGACTTTC. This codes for CASSQSSGANVLTF.

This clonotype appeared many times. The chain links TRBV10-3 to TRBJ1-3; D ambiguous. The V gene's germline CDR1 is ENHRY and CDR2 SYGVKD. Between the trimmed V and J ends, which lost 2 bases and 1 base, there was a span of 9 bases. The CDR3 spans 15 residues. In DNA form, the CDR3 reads TGTGCCATCAGTGAGGCCCCTTTTTCTGGAAACACCATATATTTT. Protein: CAISEAPFSGNTIYF.

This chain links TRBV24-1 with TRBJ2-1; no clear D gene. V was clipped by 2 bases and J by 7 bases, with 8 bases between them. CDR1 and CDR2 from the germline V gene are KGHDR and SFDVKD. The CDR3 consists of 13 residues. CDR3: CATSDSPGNEQFF. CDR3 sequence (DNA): TGTGCCACCAGTGATTCCCCAGGAAATGAGCAGTTCTTC.

The CDR3: CSARENGETQYF. The CDR3, as DNA: TGCAGTGCTAGAGAAAATGGGGAGACCCAGTACTTC. The V and J genes are TRBV20-1 and TRBJ2-5; no reliable D call. CDR1 and CDR2 from the germline V gene are DFQATT and SNEGSKA (reference sequence). Trimming pared 0 bases from V and 5 bases from J, leaving 7 bases between. CDR3 size: 12 residues.

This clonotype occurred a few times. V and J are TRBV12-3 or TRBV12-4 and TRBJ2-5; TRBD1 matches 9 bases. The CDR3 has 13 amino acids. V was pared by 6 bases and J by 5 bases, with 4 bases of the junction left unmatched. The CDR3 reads CASRLQGAETQYF. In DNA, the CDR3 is TGTGCCAGCAGGTTACAGGGGGCGGAGACCCAGTACTTC.

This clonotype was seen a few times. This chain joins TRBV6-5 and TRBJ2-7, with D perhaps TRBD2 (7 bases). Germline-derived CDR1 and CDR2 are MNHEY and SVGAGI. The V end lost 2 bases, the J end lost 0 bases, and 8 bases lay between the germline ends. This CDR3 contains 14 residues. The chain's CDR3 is CASSYRGASYEQYF. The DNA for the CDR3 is TGTGCCAGCAGTTACCGGGGGGCCTCCTACGAGCAGTACTTC.

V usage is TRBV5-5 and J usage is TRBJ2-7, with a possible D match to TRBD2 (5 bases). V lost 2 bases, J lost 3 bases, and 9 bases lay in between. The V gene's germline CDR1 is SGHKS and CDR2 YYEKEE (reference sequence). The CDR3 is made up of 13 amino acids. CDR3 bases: TGTGCCAGCAGCTTCCGGGGAATCTACGAGCAGTACGTC. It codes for CASSFRGIYEQYV.

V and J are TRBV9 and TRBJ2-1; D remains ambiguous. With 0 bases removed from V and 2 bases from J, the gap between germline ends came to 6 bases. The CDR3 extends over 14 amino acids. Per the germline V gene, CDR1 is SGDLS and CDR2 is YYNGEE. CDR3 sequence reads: CASSVVGAYNEQFF. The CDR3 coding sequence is TGTGCCAGCAGCGTAGTGGGTGCCTACAATGAGCAGTTCTTC.